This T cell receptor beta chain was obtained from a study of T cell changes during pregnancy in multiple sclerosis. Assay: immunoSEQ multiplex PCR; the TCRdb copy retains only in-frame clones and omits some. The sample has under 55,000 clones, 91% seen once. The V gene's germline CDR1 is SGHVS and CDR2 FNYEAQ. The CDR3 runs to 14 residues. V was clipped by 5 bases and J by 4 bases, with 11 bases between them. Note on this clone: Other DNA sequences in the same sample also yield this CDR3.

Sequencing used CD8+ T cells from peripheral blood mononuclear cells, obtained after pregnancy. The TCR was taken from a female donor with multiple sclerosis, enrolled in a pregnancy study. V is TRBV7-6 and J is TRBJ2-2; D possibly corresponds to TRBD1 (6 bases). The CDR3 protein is CASSPTGPTGELFF. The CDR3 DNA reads TGTGCCAGCAGCCCGACAGGCCCCACCGGGGAGCTGTTTTTT.